This entry lists 20 T cell receptor beta chains sequenced from one sample in a study of CD8+CD57+ T cells in acquired aplastic anemia. Profiling of TCR beta VDJ combinations and CDR3 sequences used genomic DNA as template. One entry per CDR3 protein, called by TCRdb with MiXCR from the reads. In the table there are about 200,000 distinct CDR3 sequences, 34% of which are singletons. The sample comprised sorted CD4+, CD8+, or CD8+CD57+ T cells (not recorded which) from PBMCs. The receptors come from a human donor in good health, serving as a control.

This rearrangement joins TRBV19 to TRBJ2-5; TRBD2 agrees at 7 bases. The trim removed 9 bases at V and 1 base at J, leaving 14 bases unmatched. The CDR3 is made up of 16 amino acids. CDR1 and CDR2 (germline): LNHDA, SQIVND (reference sequence). The CDR3 coding sequence is TGTGCCAGCAGCTTGACCATGGAGCGGGGCCAAGAGACCCAGTACTTC. Protein sequence: CASSLTMERGQETQYF. Complete variable domain (other parts from reference TRBV19 and TRBJ2-5): DGGITQSPKYLFRKEGQNVTLSCEQNLNHDAMYWYRQDPGQGLRLIYYSQIVNDFQKGDIAEGYSVSREKKESFPLTVTSAQKNPTAFYLCASSLTMERGQETQYFGPGTRLLVL.

This clonotype was observed at least ten times. V is TRBV10-2 and J is TRBJ1-1; no reliable D call. This CDR3 has 14 amino acids. The V gene's germline CDR1 is WSHSY and CDR2 SAAADI. Trimming left V 3 bases short and J 0 bases short, with 8 bases between. The CDR3 bases are TGCGCCAGCAGTGATACGGGCCTGAACACTGAAGCTTTCTTT. Protein product: CASSDTGLNTEAFF.

This clonotype was seen once. The gene calls are TRBV10-3 and TRBJ1-2; no clear D gene. Germline values: CDR1 ENHRY, CDR2 SYGVKD. The CDR3 runs to 13 residues. V was clipped by 2 bases and J by 4 bases, with 8 bases between them. DNA of the CDR3: TGTGCCATCAGTGAGGATACGATCTATGGCTACACCTTC. It specifies CAISEDTIYGYTF.

The chain combines TRBV29-1 with TRBJ2-7; TRBD1 agrees at 7 bases. The CDR3 runs 12 residues. The germline CDR1 and CDR2 sequences are SQVTM and ANQGSEA. V was pared by 6 bases and J by 4 bases, with 6 bases of the junction left unmatched. The CDR3 DNA follows: TGCAGCGTCGGACAGGAGAAATACGAGCAGTACTTC. It encodes CSVGQEKYEQYF.

This clonotype was found many times. The V gene is TRBV24-1, the J gene TRBJ2-1, with a tentative D call TRBD2 (6 bases). The germline gives CDR1 KGHDR, CDR2 SFDVKD. The V end lost 7 bases, the J end lost 10 bases, and 13 bases lay between the germline ends. This CDR3 spans 12 amino acids. CDR3 in DNA: TGTGCCACCAGCCGCGCCCGGGGGGAGCAGTTCTTC. Its protein product is CATSRARGEQFF.

This clonotype was picked up a small number of times. The chain combines TRBV7-9 with TRBJ2-2; D gene ambiguous. The V and J ends lost 5 bases and 4 bases respectively, with 11 bases between them. CDR3 length: 14 amino acids. Germline V gene sequence: CDR1 SEHNR, CDR2 FQNEAQ (reference sequence). The CDR3 loop reads CASSTPFSTGELFF. CDR3 nucleotides: TGTGCCAGCAGCACCCCGTTTAGCACCGGGGAGCTGTTTTTT.

There are a few counts of this clonotype. The chain recombines TRBV30 with TRBJ2-7, with unresolved D. The V and J ends lost 0 bases and 4 bases respectively, with 13 bases between them. The germline CDR1 and CDR2 sequences are GTSNPN and SVGIG (reference sequence). The CDR3 has 14 residues. The CDR3 sequence: CAWSVRTWRYEQYF. The CDR3, as DNA: TGTGCCTGGAGTGTTCGGACCTGGCGTTACGAGCAGTACTTC. Supplemented by reference TRBV30 and TRBJ2-7, the full variable domain reads SQTIHQWPATLVQPVGSPLSLECTVEGTSNPNLYWYRQAAGRGLQLLFYSVGIGQISSEVPQNLSASRPQDRQFILSSKKLLLSDSGFYLCAWSVRTWRYEQYFGPGTRLTVT.

This clonotype turned up a few times. The chain recombines TRBV9 with TRBJ2-7, with D unclear. The CDR3 extends over 14 amino acids. CDR1 and CDR2 (germline): SGDLS, YYNGEE. V lost 4 bases and J 4 bases, leaving 15 bases between the germline ends. CDR3 bases: TGTGCCAGCAGCCCTTCCGGGCGTATGTACGAGCAGTACTTC. Translated: CASSPSGRMYEQYF.

This clonotype was found many times. V and J are TRBV30 and TRBJ1-6; no firm D call. The CDR3 extends over 15 amino acids. The germline CDR1 and CDR2 sequences are GTSNPN and SVGIG (reference sequence). V dropped 3 bases and J dropped 8 bases, with 17 bases sitting between them. CDR3 DNA: TGTGCCTGGAGCCACTACCCCCATCGTGATTCACCCCTCCACTTT. Its protein is CAWSHYPHRDSPLHF.

This clonotype was seen at least ten times. The CDR3: CASSTRGGDWGKQYF. CDR3 nucleotides: TGTGCCAGTAGTACCCGGGGAGGGGATTGGGGCAAGCAGTACTTC. The V and J genes are TRBV19 and TRBJ2-7; TRBD2 matches 7 bases. Germline CDR1 LNHDA, CDR2 SQIVND (reference sequence). This CDR3 comprises 15 residues. Trimming cost V 4 bases and J 8 bases; bases outside gene matches: 14.

J is TRBJ2-7 and V is TRBV11-2; 13 nucleotides agree with TRBD2. Trimming took 6 bases from V and 4 from J; bases not matched to a gene: 6. The CDR3 totals 15 residues. Looked up from germline, CDR1 is SGHAT and CDR2 is FQNNGV. The CDR3 region is CASRTSGGAFYEQYF. In DNA form, the CDR3 reads TGTGCCAGCAGAACTAGCGGGGGGGCGTTTTACGAGCAGTACTTC.

This clonotype was observed once. J is TRBJ1-4 and V is TRBV2, with 10 bases that match TRBD1. V trimming: 7 bases; J trimming: 8 bases; junction bases outside the gene matches: 4. The germline V gene encodes CDR1 SNHLY and CDR2 FYNNEI. The CDR3 covers 13 residues. In nucleotides, the CDR3 is TGTGCCAGCAAGCTGGACAGGGGGGAAAAACTGTTTTTT. As protein: CASKLDRGEKLFF.

The CDR3 nucleotides read TGTGCCAGCAGCTTAGCCCCCCACTTT. Translation: CASSLAPHF. V is TRBV7-2 and J is TRBJ1-6; D not resolved. This CDR3 region has 9 residues. V was clipped by 0 bases and J by 18 bases, with 3 bases between them. Looked up from germline, CDR1 is SGHTA and CDR2 is FQGNSA.

This clonotype was counted at least ten times. The V call is TRBV10-3, the J call TRBJ1-1; the D is unclear. The V end lost 10 bases, the J end lost 1 base, and 10 bases lay between the germline ends. The length of the CDR3 is 12 residues. CDR1 is ENHRY, CDR2 SYGVKD, per germline. CDR3 nucleotides: TGTGCCACCAGCGCAGGGAACACTGAAGCTTTCTTT. Its protein is CATSAGNTEAFF.

This clonotype was observed at least ten times. The gene calls are TRBV30 and TRBJ1-2; D is possibly TRBD1 (5 bases). The V gene's germline CDR1 is GTSNPN and CDR2 SVGIG (reference sequence). This CDR3 comprises 13 residues. V lost 2 bases to trimming and J lost 0 bases, with 7 bases between them. The chain's CDR3 is CAWSTGPNYGYTF. The CDR3 nucleotides read TGTGCCTGGAGTACAGGTCCTAACTATGGCTACACCTTC. Combining the CDR3 with reference TRBV30 and TRBJ1-2 gives the whole variable domain SQTIHQWPATLVQPVGSPLSLECTVEGTSNPNLYWYRQAAGRGLQLLFYSVGIGQISSEVPQNLSASRPQDRQFILSSKKLLLSDSGFYLCAWSTGPNYGYTFGSGTRLTVV.

This clonotype was found a few times. V and J are TRBV4-1 and TRBJ1-1; D is possibly TRBD1 (6 bases). Germline V gene sequence: CDR1 MGHRA, CDR2 YSYEKL. V was pared by 0 bases and J by 5 bases, with 22 bases between. This CDR3 region has 18 residues. The DNA for the CDR3 is TGCGCCAGCAGCCAAGAAACAGGAGGGGGAGGTAGGAGGACTGAAGCTTTCTTT. Translation gives CASSQETGGGGRRTEAFF.

This clonotype was seen ten or more times. The rearrangement links TRBV2 to TRBJ1-1, with unresolved D. Deletions cut 7 bases from V and 1 base from J, with 13 bases between. Per germline, CDR1 SNHLY and CDR2 FYNNEI. The CDR3 has 14 residues. The CDR3 spells CASNRITRNTEAFF. CDR3 in DNA: TGTGCCAGCAACCGTATTACAAGGAACACTGAAGCTTTCTTT.

The chain combines TRBV12-3 or TRBV12-4 with TRBJ2-3; D is undetermined. Trimming removed 1 base at V and 2 bases at J, with 13 bases between. The CDR3 sequence is 16 residues long. The CDR3 sequence: CASSLGLPRPTDTQYF. CDR3 in DNA: TGTGCCAGCAGTTTAGGACTCCCCCGACCCACAGATACGCAGTATTTT.

The chain carries TRBV11-2 and TRBJ2-5, with 9 bases matching TRBD1. With V trimmed by 5 bases and J by 0 bases, 10 bases remained unmatched. Germline assignment: CDR1 SGHAT and CDR2 FQNNGV. The CDR3 loop spans 17 amino acids. The CDR3 DNA sequence: TGTGCCAGCAGCACCAGGACAGGGGCTGTGTACCAAGAGACCCAGTACTTC. Translated: CASSTRTGAVYQETQYF.

This clonotype appeared once. The rearrangement links TRBV9 to TRBJ2-3; D is ambiguous. With 2 bases removed from V and 5 bases from J, the gap between germline ends came to 6 bases. Germline CDR1 and CDR2: SGDLS and YYNGEE. The CDR3 length is 12 residues. The CDR3 region is CASSVSKDTQYF. CDR3 nucleotides: TGTGCCAGCAGCGTGAGTAAAGATACGCAGTATTTT.